The T cell receptor beta chain described here comes from a study of blood T cell repertoires in COVID-19. Whole-study context: From the United States, Italy and Spain came samples of acute and convalescent COVID-19. The cDNA or gDNA used as material had been derived from T cells, B-cell-depleted T cells, or PBMCs.

This CDR3 is built from 16 residues. V lost 2 bases to trimming and J lost 7 bases, with 18 bases between them. Germline V gives CDR1 MGHRA, CDR2 YSYEKL. Study processing details: Estimation of nucleated cell counts relied on the amplification of reference gene primers. Assay: immunoSEQ multiplex PCR; the TCRdb copy retains only in-frame clones and omits some. D and trimming come from the DNA, and the V and J calls and clone size come from that table. The sample shows 55,000 or so clones, roughly 86% of them seen only once. The chain combines TRBV4-1 with TRBJ2-1; a weak D match, TRBD1 (6 bases). Sequencing used peripheral blood. This TCR came from a man between 60 and 75 years old with active or convalescent COVID-19. The CDR3 DNA reads TGCGCCAGCAGCCAATCCAGGGTAGGAGGACAGAATGAGCAGTTCTTC. Encoded protein: CASSQSRVGGQNEQFF.